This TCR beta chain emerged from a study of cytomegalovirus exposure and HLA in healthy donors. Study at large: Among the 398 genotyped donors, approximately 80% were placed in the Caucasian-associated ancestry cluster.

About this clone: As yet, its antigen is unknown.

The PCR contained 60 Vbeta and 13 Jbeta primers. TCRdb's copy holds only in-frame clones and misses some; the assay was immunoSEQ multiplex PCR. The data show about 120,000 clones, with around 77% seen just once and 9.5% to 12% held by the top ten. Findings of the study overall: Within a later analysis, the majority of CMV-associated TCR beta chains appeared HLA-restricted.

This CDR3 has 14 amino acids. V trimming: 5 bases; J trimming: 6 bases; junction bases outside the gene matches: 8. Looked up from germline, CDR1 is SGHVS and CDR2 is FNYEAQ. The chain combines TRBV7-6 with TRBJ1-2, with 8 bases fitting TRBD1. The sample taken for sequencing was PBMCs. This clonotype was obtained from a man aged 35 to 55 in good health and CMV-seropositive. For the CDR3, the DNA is TGTGCCAGCAGCCTCGACAGGGGAGGCCATGGCTACACCTTC. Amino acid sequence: CASSLDRGGHGYTF.